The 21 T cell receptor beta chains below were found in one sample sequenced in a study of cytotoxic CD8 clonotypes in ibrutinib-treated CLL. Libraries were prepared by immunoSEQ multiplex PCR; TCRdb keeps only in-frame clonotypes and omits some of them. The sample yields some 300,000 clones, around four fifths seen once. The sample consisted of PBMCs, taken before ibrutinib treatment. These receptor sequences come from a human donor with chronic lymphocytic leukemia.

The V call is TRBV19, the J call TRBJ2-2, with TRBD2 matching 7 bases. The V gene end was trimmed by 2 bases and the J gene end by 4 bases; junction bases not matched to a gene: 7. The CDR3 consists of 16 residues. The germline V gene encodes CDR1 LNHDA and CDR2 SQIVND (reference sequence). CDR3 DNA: TGTGCCAGTAGTATACTCGCGGGAGCCGCCACCGGGGAGCTGTTTTTT. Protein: CASSILAGAATGELFF.

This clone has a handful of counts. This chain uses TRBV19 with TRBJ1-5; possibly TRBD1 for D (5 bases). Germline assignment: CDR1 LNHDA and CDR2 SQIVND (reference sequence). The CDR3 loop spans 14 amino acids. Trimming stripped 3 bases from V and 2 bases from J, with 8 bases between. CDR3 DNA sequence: TGTGCCAGTAGTATGTTGGGGCGCAATCAGCCCCAGCATTTT. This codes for CASSMLGRNQPQHF.

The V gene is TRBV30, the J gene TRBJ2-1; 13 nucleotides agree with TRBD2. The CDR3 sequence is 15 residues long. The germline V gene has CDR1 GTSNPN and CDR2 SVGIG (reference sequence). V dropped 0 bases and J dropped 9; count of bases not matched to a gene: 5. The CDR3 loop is CAWSVLAGGLGEQFF. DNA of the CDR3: TGTGCCTGGAGTGTACTAGCGGGAGGGCTAGGTGAGCAGTTCTTC.

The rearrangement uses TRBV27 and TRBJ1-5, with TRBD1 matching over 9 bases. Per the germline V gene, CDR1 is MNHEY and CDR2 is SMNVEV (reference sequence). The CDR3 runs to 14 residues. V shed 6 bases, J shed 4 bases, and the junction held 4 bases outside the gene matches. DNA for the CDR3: TGTGCCAGCAGCCTGGACAGGGGTAATCAGCCCCAGCATTTT. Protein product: CASSLDRGNQPQHF.

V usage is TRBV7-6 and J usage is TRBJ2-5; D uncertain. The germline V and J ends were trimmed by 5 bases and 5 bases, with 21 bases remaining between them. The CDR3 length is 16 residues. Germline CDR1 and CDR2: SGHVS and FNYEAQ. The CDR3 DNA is TGTGCCAGCAGCACCCGGAGCCCGGGCAAACGGGAGACCCAGTACTTC. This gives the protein CASSTRSPGKRETQYF. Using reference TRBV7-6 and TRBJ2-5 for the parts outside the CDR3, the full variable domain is GAGVSQSPRYKVTKRGQDVALRCDPISGHVSLYWYRQALGQGPEFLTYFNYEAQQDKSGLPNDRFSAERPEGSISTLTIQRTEQRDSAMYRCASSTRSPGKRETQYFGPGTRLLVL.

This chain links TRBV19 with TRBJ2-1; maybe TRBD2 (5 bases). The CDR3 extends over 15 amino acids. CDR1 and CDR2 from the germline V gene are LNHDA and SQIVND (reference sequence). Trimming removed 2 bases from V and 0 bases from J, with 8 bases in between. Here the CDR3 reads CASSIPGNSYNEQFF. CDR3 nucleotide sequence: TGTGCCAGTAGTATACCGGGGAACTCCTACAATGAGCAGTTCTTC.

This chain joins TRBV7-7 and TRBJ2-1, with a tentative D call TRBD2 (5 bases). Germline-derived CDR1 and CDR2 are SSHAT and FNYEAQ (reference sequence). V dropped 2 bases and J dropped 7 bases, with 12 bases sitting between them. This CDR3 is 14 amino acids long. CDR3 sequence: CASSLTRSGNEQFF. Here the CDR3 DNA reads TGTGCCAGCAGCTTAACCCGGTCGGGGAATGAGCAGTTCTTC. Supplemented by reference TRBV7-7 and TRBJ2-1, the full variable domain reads GAGVSQSPRYKVTKRGQDVTLRCDPISSHATLYWYQQALGQGPEFLTYFNYEAQPDKSGLPSDRFSAERPEGSISTLTIQRTEQRDSAMYRCASSLTRSGNEQFFGPGTRLTVL.

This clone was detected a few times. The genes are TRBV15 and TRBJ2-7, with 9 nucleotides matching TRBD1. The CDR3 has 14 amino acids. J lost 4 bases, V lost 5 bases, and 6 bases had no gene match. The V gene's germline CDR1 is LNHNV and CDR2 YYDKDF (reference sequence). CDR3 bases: TGTGCCACCAGCCGGACAGGGGATCTTTACGAGCAGTACTTC. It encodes CATSRTGDLYEQYF.

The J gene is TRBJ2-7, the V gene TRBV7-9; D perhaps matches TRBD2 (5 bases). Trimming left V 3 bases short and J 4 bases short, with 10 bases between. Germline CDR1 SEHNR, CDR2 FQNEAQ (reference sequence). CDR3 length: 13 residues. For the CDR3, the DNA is TGTGCCAGCAGCTTTCCGACGGGATACGAGCAGTACTTC. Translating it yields CASSFPTGYEQYF.

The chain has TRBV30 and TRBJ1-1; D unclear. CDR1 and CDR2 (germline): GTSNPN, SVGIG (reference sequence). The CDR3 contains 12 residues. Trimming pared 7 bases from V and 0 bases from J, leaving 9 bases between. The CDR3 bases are TGTGCCTTCCTTGGCATGAACACTGAAGCTTTCTTT. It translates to CAFLGMNTEAFF.

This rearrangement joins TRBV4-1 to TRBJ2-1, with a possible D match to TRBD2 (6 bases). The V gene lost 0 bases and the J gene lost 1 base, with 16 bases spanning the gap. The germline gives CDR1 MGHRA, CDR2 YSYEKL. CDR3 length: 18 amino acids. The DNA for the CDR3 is TGCGCCAGCAGCCAAGATTTGGGGGGTTACGAGTCCTACAATGAGCAGTTCTTC. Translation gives CASSQDLGGYESYNEQFF.

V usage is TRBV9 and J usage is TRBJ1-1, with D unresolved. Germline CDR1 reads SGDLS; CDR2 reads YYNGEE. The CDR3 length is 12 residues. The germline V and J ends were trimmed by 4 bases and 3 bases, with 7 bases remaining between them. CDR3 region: CASSPSDTEAFF. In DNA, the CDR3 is TGTGCCAGCAGCCCGAGTGACACTGAAGCTTTCTTT.

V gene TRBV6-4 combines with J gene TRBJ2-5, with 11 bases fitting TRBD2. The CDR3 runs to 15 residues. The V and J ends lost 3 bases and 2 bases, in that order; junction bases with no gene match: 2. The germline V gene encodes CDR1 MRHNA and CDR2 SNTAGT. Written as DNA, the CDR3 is TGTGCCAGCAGTGAAAGACTAGCGGGGCAAGAGACCCAGTACTTC. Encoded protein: CASSERLAGQETQYF.

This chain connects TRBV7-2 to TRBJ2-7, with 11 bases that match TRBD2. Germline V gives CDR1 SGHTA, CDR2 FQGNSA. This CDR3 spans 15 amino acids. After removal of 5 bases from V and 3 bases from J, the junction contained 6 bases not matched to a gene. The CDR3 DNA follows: TGTGCCAGCAGCATATCTAGCGGGGGGAGCTACGAGCAGTACTTC. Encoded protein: CASSISSGGSYEQYF.

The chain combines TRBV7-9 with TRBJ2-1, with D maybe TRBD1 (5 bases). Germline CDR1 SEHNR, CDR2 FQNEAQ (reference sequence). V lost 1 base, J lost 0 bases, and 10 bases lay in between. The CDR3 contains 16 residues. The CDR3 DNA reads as TGTGCCAGCAGCTTAGTAAGGGGTCCCTCCTACAATGAGCAGTTCTTC. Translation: CASSLVRGPSYNEQFF.

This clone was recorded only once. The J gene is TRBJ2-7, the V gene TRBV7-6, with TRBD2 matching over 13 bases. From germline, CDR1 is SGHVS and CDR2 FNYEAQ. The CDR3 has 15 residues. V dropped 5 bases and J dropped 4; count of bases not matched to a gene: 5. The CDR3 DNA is TGTGCCAGCAGCATTCAGACTAGCGGGAGGTACGAGCAGTACTTC. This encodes CASSIQTSGRYEQYF.

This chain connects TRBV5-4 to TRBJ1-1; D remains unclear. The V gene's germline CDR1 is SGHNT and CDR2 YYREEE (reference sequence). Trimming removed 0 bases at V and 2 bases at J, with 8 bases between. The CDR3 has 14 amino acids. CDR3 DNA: TGTGCCAGCAGCTTGGTTGGCCTCAACACTGAAGCTTTCTTT. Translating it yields CASSLVGLNTEAFF.

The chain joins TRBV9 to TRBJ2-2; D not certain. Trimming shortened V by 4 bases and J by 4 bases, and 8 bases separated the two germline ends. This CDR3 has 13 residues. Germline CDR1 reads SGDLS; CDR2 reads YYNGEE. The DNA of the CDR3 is TGTGCCAGCAGCCCCCGGCCCACCGGGGAGCTGTTTTTT. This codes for CASSPRPTGELFF.

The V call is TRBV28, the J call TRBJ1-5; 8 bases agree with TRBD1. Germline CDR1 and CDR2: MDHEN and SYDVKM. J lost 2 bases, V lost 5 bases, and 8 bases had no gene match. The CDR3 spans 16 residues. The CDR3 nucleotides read TGTGCCAGCAGTCAACTGGACAGGGCGGGCAATCAGCCCCAGCATTTT. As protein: CASSQLDRAGNQPQHF. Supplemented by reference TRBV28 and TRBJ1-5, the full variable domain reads DVKVTQSSRYLVKRTGEKVFLECVQDMDHENMFWYRQDPGLGLRLIYFSYDVKMKEKGDIPEGYSVSREKKERFSLILESASTNQTSMYLCASSQLDRAGNQPQHFGDGTRLSIL.

CDR3 coding DNA: TGTGCCAGCAGCTCTCAGGGCGTCTATGGCTACACCTTC. It is translated as CASSSQGVYGYTF. The chain links TRBV5-6 to TRBJ1-2; TRBD1 is a possible D gene (5 bases). Between the trimmed V and J ends, which lost 3 bases and 4 bases, there was a span of 10 bases. CDR1 is SGHDT and CDR2 is YYEEEE in the germline V gene. The CDR3 spans 13 residues.

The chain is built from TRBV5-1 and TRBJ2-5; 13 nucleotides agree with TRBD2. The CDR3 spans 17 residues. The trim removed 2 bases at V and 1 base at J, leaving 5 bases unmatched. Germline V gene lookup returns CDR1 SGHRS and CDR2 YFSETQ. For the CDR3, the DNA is TGCGCCAGCAGCTTAGGACTAGCGGGAGTTTCCCAAGAGACCCAGTACTTC. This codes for CASSLGLAGVSQETQYF. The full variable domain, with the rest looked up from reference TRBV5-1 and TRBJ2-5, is KAGVTQTPRYLIKTRGQQVTLSCSPISGHRSVSWYQQTPGQGLQFLFEYFSETQRNKGNFPGRFSGRQFSNSRSEMNVSTLELGDSALYLCASSLGLAGVSQETQYFGPGTRLLVL.